Listed below are T cell receptor beta chains from one sample, sequenced in a study of beta chain features in type 1 diabetes. Clones were sequenced by immunoSEQ multiplex PCR, and TCRdb holds only the in-frame ones, with some missing. The repertoire holds roughly 450,000 clones, with more than 9.5% as singletons. Sample: naive CD4+ T cells from blood. All receptors derive from a woman younger than 35 in good health. CDR3s include the opening cysteine and the closing phenylalanine or tryptophan. A D gene is named only where the DNA matches it firmly. Size tells how often a clone was seen (once, few, many) or the class of an expanded clone, and some rows leave it out.

TRBJ2-1 | - | TRBV7-3 | - | CASSLAGSSYNEQFF | TGTGCCAGCAGCTTAGCGGGAAGCTCCTACAATGAGCAGTTCTTC
TRBJ2-5 | - | TRBV29-1 | TRBD2 | CSVAGTSLRETQYF | TGCAGCGTCGCCGGGACTAGCCTGCGAGAGACCCAGTACTTC
TRBJ1-2 | few | TRBV30 | TRBD1 | CAWSPQGGYGYTF | TGTGCCTGGAGTCCCCAGGGGGGCTATGGCTACACCTTC
TRBJ2-1 | few | TRBV9 | TRBD2 | CASSVGGLAGNDEQFF | TGTGCCAGCAGCGTAGGAGGGCTAGCGGGAAACGATGAGCAGTTCTTC
TRBJ2-3 | few | TRBV9 | TRBD2 | CASSVRGTMASDTQYF | TGTGCCAGCAGTGTACGGGGGACTATGGCATCAGATACGCAGTATTTT
TRBJ2-3 | few | TRBV7-7 | - | CASSLGAATDTQYF | TGTGCTAGCAGCTTAGGGGCGGCTACAGATACGCAGTATTTT
TRBJ2-5 | few | TRBV2 | TRBD1 | CANRDRGETQYF | TGTGCCAACCGGGACAGGGGAGAGACCCAGTACTTC
TRBJ1-4 | - | TRBV4-3 | - | CASSQGGRGGEKLFF | TGCGCCAGCAGCCAAGGGGGCAGGGGTGGAGAAAAACTGTTTTTT
TRBJ1-2 | - | TRBV30 | - | CAWSVPRLGRGSGYTF | TGTGCCTGGAGTGTACCCCGACTGGGAAGGGGATCTGGCTACACCTTC
TRBJ2-6 | - | TRBV7-9 | - | CASSLNLGSGANVLTF | TGTGCCAGCAGCTTGAATTTGGGTTCTGGGGCCAACGTCCTGACTTTC
TRBJ2-1 | few | TRBV7-9 | - | CASSLFSAGSHEQFF | TGTGCCAGCAGCTTATTTTCGGCGGGTTCTCATGAGCAGTTCTTC
TRBJ1-1 | many | TRBV29-1 | - | CSVERPGNTEAFF | TGCAGCGTTGAGCGGCCGGGGAACACTGAAGCTTTCTTT
TRBJ2-1 | few | TRBV15 | - | CATSRDRQGASHEQFF | TGTGCCACCAGCAGAGATCGGCAGGGTGCAAGCCATGAGCAGTTCTTC
TRBJ2-3 | - | TRBV30 | - | CAWSKRSVSGRADTQYF | TGTGCCTGGAGTAAAAGATCTGTTTCCGGTCGCGCAGATACGCAGTATTTT
TRBJ2-7 | - | TRBV5-1 | TRBD2 | CASSITGTSASYEQYF | TGCGCCAGCAGCATCACCGGGACTAGCGCATCCTACGAGCAGTACTTC
TRBJ2-1 | - | TRBV9 | TRBD2 | CASSVGLAVRYNEQFF | TGTGCCAGCAGCGTAGGACTAGCGGTGCGTTACAATGAGCAGTTCTTC
TRBJ1-2 | few | TRBV7-2 | - | CASSQQGSDGYTF | TGTGCCAGCAGCCAACAGGGTTCGGATGGCTACACCTTC
TRBJ1-6 | - | TRBV27 | - | CASMRADSPLHF | TGTGCCAGCATGAGAGCCGATTCACCCCTCCACTTT
TRBJ2-5 | few | TRBV10-3 | TRBD1 | CAISRGHRETQYF | TGTGCCATCAGCAGGGGGCATCGGGAGACCCAGTACTTC
TRBJ1-1 | few | TRBV25-1 | - | CASSRPGTQNTEAFF | TGTGCCAGCAGTCGTCCTGGGACGCAGAACACTGAAGCTTTCTTT
TRBJ1-2 | - | TRBV7-9 | - | CASSLAGLSYGYTF | TGTGCCAGCAGTTTAGCAGGGTTGAGCTATGGCTACACCTTC
TRBJ2-6 | few | TRBV5-1 | - | CASSLAGQGAGANVLTF | TGCGCCAGCAGCTTGGCGGGGCAGGGCGCTGGGGCCAACGTCCTGACTTTC
TRBJ2-5 | few | TRBV9 | TRBD2 | CASSVAERGRQETQYF | TGTGCCAGCAGCGTAGCGGAGCGGGGGAGACAAGAGACCCAGTACTTC
TRBJ2-1 | few | TRBV28 | TRBD2 | CASSLGLVRGEQFF | TGTGCCAGCAGTCTGGGACTAGTAAGAGGTGAGCAGTTCTTC
TRBJ2-1 | few | TRBV14 | TRBD2 | CASSQGLAGGYEQFF | TGTGCCAGCAGCCAAGGTCTGGCGGGAGGTTATGAGCAGTTCTTC
TRBJ2-3 | - | TRBV5-1 | - | CASTRRETDTQYF | TGCGCCAGCACGCGAAGGGAGACAGATACGCAGTATTTT
TRBJ2-1 | many | TRBV29-1 | - | CSTQGSGEQFF | TGCAGCACACAGGGATCAGGCGAGCAGTTCTTC
TRBJ2-1 | few | TRBV23-1 | - | CASSQTSDRPSYNEQFF | TGCGCCAGCAGTCAAACCTCCGACCGGCCCTCATACAATGAGCAGTTCTTC
TRBJ2-1 | - | TRBV7-7 | TRBD1 | CASSPTGQGTGEQFF | TGTGCTAGCAGCCCAACTGGACAGGGCACGGGTGAGCAGTTCTTC
TRBJ1-2 | few | TRBV4-2 | - | CASRHNSEDLAGYTF | TGTGCCAGCAGACACAACTCTGAGGATTTAGCTGGCTACACCTTC
TRBJ2-1 | few | TRBV7-3 | - | CASSAKTVSYNEQFF | TGTGCCAGCAGCGCCAAGACAGTCTCCTACAATGAGCAGTTCTTC
TRBJ2-7 | - | TRBV7-2 | - | CASSLSPGRSYEQYF | TGTGCCAGCAGCTTATCCCCCGGACGGAGCTACGAGCAGTACTTC
TRBJ2-1 | few | TRBV4-2 | - | CASSQGLRDEQFF | TGTGCCAGCAGCCAAGGTTTGAGGGATGAGCAGTTCTTC
TRBJ1-1 | - | TRBV7-2 | TRBD1 | CASSPRQGMRNTEAFF | TGTGCCAGCAGCCCGCGACAGGGGATGAGGAACACTGAAGCTTTCTTT
TRBJ2-1 | few | TRBV5-1 | - | CASSLLGENEQFF | TGCGCCAGCAGCTTGCTGGGGGAAAATGAGCAGTTCTTC
TRBJ2-7 | few | TRBV18 | TRBD1 | CASSTAVRGRTYEQYF | TGTGCCAGCTCAACTGCCGTGAGGGGGCGAACGTACGAGCAGTACTTC
TRBJ2-4 | once | TRBV18 | - | CASSPPLTKNIQYF | TGTGCCAGCTCACCTCCTCTTACCAAAAACATTCAGTACTTC
TRBJ1-6 | few | TRBV7-9 | - | CASSASQGRSPLHF | TGTGCCAGCAGCGCTTCACAGGGACGGTCACCCCTCCACTTT
TRBJ1-5 | once | TRBV7-2 | - | CASSPERLSNQPQHF | TGTGCCAGCAGCCCCGAGCGGCTGAGCAATCAGCCCCAGCATTTT
TRBJ1-2 | - | TRBV10-3 | TRBD1 | CAISGGQAYWYGYTF | TGTGCCATCAGTGGTGGACAGGCATACTGGTATGGCTACACCTTC
TRBJ2-7 | - | TRBV4-2 | TRBD1 | CASSHDSPRGLYEQYF | TGTGCCAGCAGCCACGACTCCCCCAGGGGGCTTTACGAGCAGTACTTC
TRBJ1-1 | - | TRBV25-1 | - | CASSQRMNTEAFF | TGTGCCAGCAGTCAGAGGATGAACACTGAAGCTTTCTTT
TRBJ2-3 | - | TRBV4-1 | TRBD2 | CASSQDASGGPSSTDTQYF | TGCGCCAGCAGCCAAGATGCTAGCGGGGGGCCCTCTAGCACAGATACGCAGTATTTT